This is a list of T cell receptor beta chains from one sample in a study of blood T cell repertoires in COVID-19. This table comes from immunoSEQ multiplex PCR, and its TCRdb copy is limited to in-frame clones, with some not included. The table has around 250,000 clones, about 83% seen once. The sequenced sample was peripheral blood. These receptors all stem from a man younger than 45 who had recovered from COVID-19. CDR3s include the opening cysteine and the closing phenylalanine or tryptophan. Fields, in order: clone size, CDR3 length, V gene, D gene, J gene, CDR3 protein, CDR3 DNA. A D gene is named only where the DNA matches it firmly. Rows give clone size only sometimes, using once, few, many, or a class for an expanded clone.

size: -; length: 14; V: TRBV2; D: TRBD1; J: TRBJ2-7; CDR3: CASGRDRVTHEQYF; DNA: TGTGCCAGCGGACGGGACAGGGTGACCCACGAGCAGTACTTC
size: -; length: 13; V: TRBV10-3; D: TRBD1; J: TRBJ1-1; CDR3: CAITKGAGTEAFF; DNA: TGTGCCATCACTAAGGGGGCTGGGACTGAAGCTTTCTTT
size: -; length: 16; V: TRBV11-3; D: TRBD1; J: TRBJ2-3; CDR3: CASSPGQGRLTDTQYF; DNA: TGTGCCAGCAGCCCCGGACAGGGGAGATTAACAGATACGCAGTATTTT
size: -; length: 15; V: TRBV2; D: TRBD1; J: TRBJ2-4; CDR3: CASSSQTGTKNIQYF; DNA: TGTGCCAGCAGCAGCCAGACAGGGACCAAAAACATTCAGTACTTC
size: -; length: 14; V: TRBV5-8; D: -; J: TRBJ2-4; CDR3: CASRGPRGKNIQYF; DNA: TGTGCCAGCCGTGGGCCTCGTGGCAAAAACATTCAGTACTTC
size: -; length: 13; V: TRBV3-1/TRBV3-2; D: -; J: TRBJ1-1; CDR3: CASSRGTTGEAFF; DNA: TGTGCCAGCAGCCGAGGGACAACCGGTGAAGCTTTCTTT
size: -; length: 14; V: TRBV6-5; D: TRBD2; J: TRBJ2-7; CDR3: CASTRAGGDYEQYF; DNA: TGTGCCAGCACCAGAGCGGGGGGCGATTACGAGCAGTACTTC
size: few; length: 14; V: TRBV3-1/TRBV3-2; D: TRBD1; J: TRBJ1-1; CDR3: CASSPRDRNTEAFF; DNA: TGTGCCAGCAGCCCCCGGGACAGGAACACTGAAGCTTTCTTT
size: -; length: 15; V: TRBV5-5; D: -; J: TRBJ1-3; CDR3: CASSLSGGPGNTIYF; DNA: TGTGCCAGCAGCTTGTCCGGGGGGCCTGGAAACACCATATATTTT
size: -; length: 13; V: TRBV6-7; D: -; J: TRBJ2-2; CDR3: CAPGTSNTGELFF; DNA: TGTGCCCCAGGGACATCGAACACCGGGGAGCTGTTTTTT
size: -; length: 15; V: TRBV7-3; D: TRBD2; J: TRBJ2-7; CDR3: CASSLSSGDMMQQYF; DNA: TGTGCCAGCAGCCTCTCTAGCGGGGATATGATGCAGCAGTACTTC
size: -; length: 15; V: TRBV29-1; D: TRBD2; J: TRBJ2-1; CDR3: CSVVQPGGTYNEQFF; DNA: TGCAGCGTTGTTCAGCCGGGGGGGACCTACAATGAGCAGTTCTTC
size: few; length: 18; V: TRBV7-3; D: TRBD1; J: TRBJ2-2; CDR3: CASSLRGTGGTNTGELFF; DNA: TGTGCCAGCAGCTTAAGGGGGACAGGGGGAACGAACACCGGGGAGCTGTTTTTT
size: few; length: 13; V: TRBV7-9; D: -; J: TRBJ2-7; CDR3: CASSIAGAYEQYF; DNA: TGTGCCAGCAGTATCGCAGGGGCCTACGAGCAGTACTTC
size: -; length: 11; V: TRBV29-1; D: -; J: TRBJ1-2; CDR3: CSVAEGDGYTF; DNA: TGCAGCGTGGCAGAGGGGGATGGCTACACCTTC
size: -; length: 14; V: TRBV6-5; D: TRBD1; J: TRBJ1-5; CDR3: CASSPGQTNQPQHF; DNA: TGTGCCAGCAGCCCGGGACAGACAAATCAGCCCCAGCATTTT
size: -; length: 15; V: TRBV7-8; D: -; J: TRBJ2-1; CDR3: CASSLLDPFYNEQFF; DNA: TGTGCCAGCAGCTTACTAGACCCCTTCTACAATGAGCAGTTCTTC
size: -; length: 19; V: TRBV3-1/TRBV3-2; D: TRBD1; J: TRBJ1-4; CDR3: CASRKSGTGGFSTNEKLFF; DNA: TGTGCCAGCAGAAAATCCGGGACAGGGGGTTTCTCAACTAATGAAAAACTGTTTTTT
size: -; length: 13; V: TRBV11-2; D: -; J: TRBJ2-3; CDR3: CASSYAGTDTQYF; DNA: TGTGCCAGCAGCTACGCAGGAACAGATACGCAGTATTTT
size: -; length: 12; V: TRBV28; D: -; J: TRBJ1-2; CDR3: CASSIQGRGYTF; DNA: TGTGCCAGCAGCATACAGGGAAGAGGCTACACCTTC
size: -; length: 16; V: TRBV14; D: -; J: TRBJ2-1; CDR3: CASSQEWGGTYNEQFF; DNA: TGTGCCAGCAGCCAAGAGTGGGGGGGCACCTACAATGAGCAGTTCTTC
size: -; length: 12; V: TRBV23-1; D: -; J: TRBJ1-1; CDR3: CASTGHGTEAFF; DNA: TGCGCCAGCACAGGGCATGGCACTGAAGCTTTCTTT
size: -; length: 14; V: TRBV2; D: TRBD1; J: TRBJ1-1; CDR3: CASSLTGLNTEAFF; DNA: TGTGCCAGCAGCTTGACAGGGTTGAACACTGAAGCTTTCTTT
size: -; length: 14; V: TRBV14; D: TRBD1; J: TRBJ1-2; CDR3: CASSQRQGERGYTF; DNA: TGTGCCAGCAGCCAGAGACAGGGGGAAAGGGGCTACACCTTC
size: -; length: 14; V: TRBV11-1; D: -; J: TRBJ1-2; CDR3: CASSSTTVTYGYTF; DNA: TGTGCCAGCAGCTCGACTACCGTGACCTATGGCTACACCTTC
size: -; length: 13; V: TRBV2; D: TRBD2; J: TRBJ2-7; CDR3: CASMPGGTYEQYF; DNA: TGTGCCAGCATGCCCGGGGGGACCTACGAGCAGTACTTC
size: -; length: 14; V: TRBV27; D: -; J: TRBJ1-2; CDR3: CASSLRQAHYGYTF; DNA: TGTGCCAGCAGTTTACGACAGGCCCACTATGGCTACACCTTC
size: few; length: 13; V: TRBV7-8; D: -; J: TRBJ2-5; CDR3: CASSFGQQETQYF; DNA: TGTGCCAGCAGCTTTGGACAGCAAGAGACCCAGTACTTC
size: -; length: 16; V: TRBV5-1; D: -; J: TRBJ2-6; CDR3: CASSSSPGSRANVLTF; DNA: TGCGCCAGCAGCTCATCCCCCGGGAGCAGGGCCAACGTCCTGACTTTC